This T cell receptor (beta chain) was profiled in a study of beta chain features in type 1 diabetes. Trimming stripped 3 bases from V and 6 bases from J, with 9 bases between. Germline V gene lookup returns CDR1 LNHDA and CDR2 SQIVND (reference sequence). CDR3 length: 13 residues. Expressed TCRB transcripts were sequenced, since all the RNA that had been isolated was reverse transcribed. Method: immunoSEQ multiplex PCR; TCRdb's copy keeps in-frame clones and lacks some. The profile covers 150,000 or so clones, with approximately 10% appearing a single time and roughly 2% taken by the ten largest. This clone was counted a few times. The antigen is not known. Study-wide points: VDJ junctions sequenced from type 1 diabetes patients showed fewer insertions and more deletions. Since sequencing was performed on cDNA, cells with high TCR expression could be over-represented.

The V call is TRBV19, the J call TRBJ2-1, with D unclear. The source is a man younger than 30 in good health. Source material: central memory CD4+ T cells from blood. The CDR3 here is CASSISSVNEQFF. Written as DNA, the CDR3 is TGTGCCAGTAGTATCTCGTCGGTCAATGAGCAGTTCTTC.